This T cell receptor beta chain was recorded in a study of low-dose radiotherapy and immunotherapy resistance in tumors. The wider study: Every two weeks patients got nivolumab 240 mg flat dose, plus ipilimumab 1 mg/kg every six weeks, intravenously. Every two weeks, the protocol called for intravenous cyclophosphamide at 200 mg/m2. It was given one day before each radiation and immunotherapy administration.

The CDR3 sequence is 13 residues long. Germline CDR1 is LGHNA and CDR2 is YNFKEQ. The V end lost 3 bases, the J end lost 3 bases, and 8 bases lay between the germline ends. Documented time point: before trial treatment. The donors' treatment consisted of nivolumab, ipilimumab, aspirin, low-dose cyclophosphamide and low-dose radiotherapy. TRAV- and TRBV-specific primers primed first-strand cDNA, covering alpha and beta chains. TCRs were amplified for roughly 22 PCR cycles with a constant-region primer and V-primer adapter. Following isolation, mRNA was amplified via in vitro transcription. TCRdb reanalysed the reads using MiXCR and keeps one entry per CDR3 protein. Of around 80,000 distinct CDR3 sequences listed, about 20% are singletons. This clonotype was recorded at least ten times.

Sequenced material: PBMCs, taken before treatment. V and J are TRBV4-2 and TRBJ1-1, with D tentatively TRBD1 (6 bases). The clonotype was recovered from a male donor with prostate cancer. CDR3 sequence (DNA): TGTGCCAGCAGCCAGAGGGGGGACACTGAAGCTTTCTTT. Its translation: CASSQRGDTEAFF.